Listed below are T cell receptor beta chains from one sample, sequenced in a study of human T cells and chemical hapten exposure. Each CDR3 protein is one row after TCRdb ran MiXCR on the RACE reads. This table has about 90,000 distinct CDR3 sequences, 10% to 13% appearing once. The specimen comprised whole blood, sampled in connection with sensitization to the hapten diphenylcyclopropenone (DPC). These receptors were taken from a man aged 35 to 55 with alopecia areata. Some clones in this sample may be carry-over from other donors' samples. Each CDR3 is given without its conserved first and last residue. The order of the fields is CDR3 length, D gene, V gene, CDR3 protein. A D gene is named only where the DNA matches it firmly.

17,TRBD2,TRBV7-2,ASSLGRSLADSRVLFQY
13,TRBD1,TRBV5-1,ASSMDRAGANVLT
11,-,TRBV13,ASSKGAGNIQY
17,TRBD1,TRBV5-1,ASSPRGQGQIFSNQPQH
11,-,TRBV7-9,ASSLEAASMQF
11,-,TRBV10-3,AIKGGTGAEAF
11,-,TRBV9,ASSVVKGGELF
15,-,TRBV4-3,ASSQEGAGVRTDTQY
10,-,TRBV18,ASSQYQETQY
13,-,TRBV7-9,ASRGVVTPLGEQF
11,-,TRBV20-1,SARRQVDQPQH
11,-,TRBV20-1,SASVIVGEKLF
14,TRBD1,TRBV15,ATSRDRTGATYGYT